This entry lists 8 T cell receptor beta chains sequenced from one sample in a study of T cells in women clearing cervical HPV infection. Sequencing was performed with immunoSEQ multiplex PCR; in TCRdb, only in-frame clones are kept and a portion is missing. Seen in this sample are about 41,000 clones; the ten most common clones hold 7.6%. Sequenced sample: blood buffy coat. Receptors were obtained from a woman between 18 and 70 years old with a cervical HPV16 infection that either progressed to CIN3+ or cleared (not recorded which).

As to this clone: Read coverage stops 3 residues before the CDR3 terminus; the germline J gene supplies the remainder. The rearrangement joins TRBV30 to TRBJ1-3; D not resolved. The CDR3 extends over 13 amino acids. V was trimmed by 1 base and J by 1 base, leaving 5 bases between them. Germline V gene sequence: CDR1 GTSNPN, CDR2 SVGIG (reference sequence). The CDR3 here is CAWSEGSGNTIYF. The DNA read from the CDR3 is TGTGCCTGGAGTGAAGGGTCTGGAAACACC.

A remark on this clone: The sequenced fragment ends 3 residues before the CDR3 boundary, so the rest is inferred from the germline J gene. The chain couples TRBV2 to TRBJ2-3; weak D call: TRBD2 (6 bases). Deletions cut 5 bases from V and 3 bases from J, with 12 bases between. This CDR3 has 14 residues. Germline CDR1 SNHLY, CDR2 FYNNEI. The covered CDR3 bases are TGTGCCAGCAGTTCGGGGGAAGGGACAGATACG. Its protein is CASSSGEGTDT. The full CDR3 is CASSSGEGTDTQYF.

Comments on this clone: The read ends 3 residues shy of where the CDR3 ends; the end is completed using the germline J gene. The V gene is TRBV10-3, the J gene TRBJ1-6; D call uncertain. The CDR3 length is 14 residues. Trimming removed 8 bases at V and 10 bases at J, with 18 bases between. Germline V gives CDR1 ENHRY, CDR2 SYGVKD. CDR3 DNA, as far as it was read: TGTGCCATCGGAGTCGAGGAAATGGGCTCACCC. It translates to CAIGVEEMGSP. The whole CDR3 protein is CAIGVEEMGSPLHF.

In the case of this clone: The observed sequence ends 3 residues before the CDR3 terminus, with the missing tail filled in from the germline J gene. This rearrangement joins TRBV5-1 to TRBJ2-1, with 11 bases fitting TRBD2. Germline lookup yields CDR1 SGHRS and CDR2 YFSETQ. The CDR3 has 15 residues. J lost 4 bases, V lost 5 bases, and 5 bases had no gene match. The CDR3 protein is CASRASGGLYNEQFF. CDR3 DNA, as far as it was read: TGCGCCAGCAGGGCTAGCGGGGGGCTGTACAATGAG. The full variable domain, rest sourced from reference TRBV5-1 and TRBJ2-1, is KAGVTQTPRYLIKTRGQQVTLSCSPISGHRSVSWYQQTPGQGLQFLFEYFSETQRNKGNFPGRFSGRQFSNSRSEMNVSTLELGDSALYLCASRASGGLYNEQFFGPGTRLTVL.

With respect to this clone: The read finishes 3 residues shy of the CDR3 end, and the germline J gene is used to complete it. The rearrangement joins TRBV7-3 to TRBJ2-2; 10 positions agree with TRBD2. J lost 2 bases, V lost 2 bases, and 8 bases had no gene match. Germline CDR1 reads SGHTA; CDR2 reads FQGTGA. The CDR3 has 18 amino acids. CDR3 in amino acids: CASSLFPTSGVNTGELFF. The DNA read from the CDR3 is TGTGCCAGCAGCTTATTCCCTACTAGCGGGGTCAACACCGGGGAG.

CDR3 in amino acids: CASSLGLAEQETQYF. CDR3 DNA (partial): TGTGCCAGCAGCCTGGGACTAGCGGAACAAGAGACC. The rearrangement joins TRBV7-3 to TRBJ2-5; 11 nucleotides line up with TRBD2. Read coverage stops 3 residues before the CDR3 terminus; the germline J gene supplies the remainder. With V trimmed by 5 bases and J by 2 bases, 4 bases remained unmatched. CDR1 and CDR2 from the germline V gene are SGHTA and FQGTGA. The CDR3 contains 15 residues.

As to this clone: The missing CDR3 end, 3 residues past where the read stops, is filled in from the germline J gene. V is TRBV9 and J is TRBJ2-2; 8 bases map to TRBD1. The length of the CDR3 is 14 residues. Losses at the gene ends were 0 bases for V and 7 bases for J; bases not matched to a gene: 2. Germline lookup yields CDR1 SGDLS and CDR2 YYNGEE. The part of the CDR3 DNA that was read is TGTGCCAGCAGCGTAGCACAGGGGGGCGGGGAG. This codes for CASSVAQGGGE. The entire CDR3 protein is CASSVAQGGGELFF.

Points on this clone: The CDR3 is cut off 3 residues early in the read; its end comes from the germline J gene. The J gene is TRBJ1-5, the V gene TRBV20-1; D not resolved. Looked up from germline, CDR1 is DFQATT and CDR2 is SNEGSKA (reference sequence). This CDR3 has 14 residues. Trimming took 3 bases from V and 0 from J, leaving 9 bases between them. CDR3 amino acids: CSASPTDSNQPQHF. CDR3 bases read: TGCAGTGCTAGCCCCACTGATAGCAATCAGCCC.